This T cell receptor (beta chain) came from a study of CD8+ T cells in alopecia areata. Across the study: Oral tofacitinib (5 to 10 mg twice daily) was administered to treated patients. For 6 to 18 months, tofacitinib was taken, and 6 months off drug followed. Overall study results and limits: Clarity of TCR sharing across patients fell short of that in mice, possibly HLA-related.

This clone appeared a few times. Its antigen is not identified. Punch biopsies of lesional scalp, plus peripheral blood, were taken from alopecia areata patients. Germline V gene sequence: CDR1 SGHNT, CDR2 YYREEE (reference sequence). Unmatched junction bases numbered 5, after V lost 3 bases and J lost 5 bases. The CDR3 covers 14 residues. RNA extraction was followed by reverse transcription into cDNA, which acted as the sequencing template. The assay was immunoSEQ multiplex PCR, and TCRdb's table has in-frame clones only and misses some. This sample has 170,000 or so clones, with roughly 63% found just once.

This TCR was recovered from a human donor with alopecia areata. This rearrangement joins TRBV5-4 to TRBJ2-5, with TRBD1 matching 9 bases. Sequencing used CD4+ T cells sorted from blood, obtained at week 0. CDR3 nucleotide sequence: TGTGCCAGCAGCTCGCGGACAGGGGTCGAGACCCAGTACTTC. Translated: CASSSRTGVETQYF.